The clone carrying this T cell receptor beta chain occurred many times. Antigen unknown. CDR1 is SGHAT, CDR2 FQNNGV, per germline. The length of the CDR3 is 14 residues. The V and J ends lost 6 bases and 1 base, in that order; junction bases with no gene match: 5. The data were taken from a study of regulatory T cells in long-lasting Graves disease. CDR3-region Arm-PCR and iRepertoire HTBI primers produced the TCR beta libraries. One entry per CDR3 protein results from TCRdb running MiXCR on the multiplex PCR reads. The table has 700,000 or so distinct CDR3 sequences, around 30% seen once. Time point noted: persistent/refractory GD, antithyroid drugs over 5 years with positive TRAb. RNA from PBMCs was the source of the TCR library. Per American Thyroid Association guidelines, Graves' disease was diagnosed. An endocrinology department in Xi'an, China, supplied the patients. Study results and limitations: Persistent Graves' patients possessed reduced TCR diversity relative to recently diagnosed ones.

The chain is built from TRBV11-2 and TRBJ2-5, with 7 bases matching TRBD1. This specimen was peripheral blood mononuclear cells (PBMCs), taken when the disease was refractory, from a patient treated with antithyroid drugs. This receptor was identified in a female donor with Graves disease. The chain's CDR3 is CASSFWTGQETQYF. The CDR3 nucleotides are TGTGCCAGCAGTTTCTGGACAGGCCAAGAGACCCAGTACTTC.